The next 26 T cell receptor beta chains were all read from a single sample in a study of Graves' ophthalmopathy and Graves' hyperthyroidism. Amplified TCR beta CDR3 regions were obtained using RNA transcripts as template. First-round RT-PCR relied on HTBI primers, and a second-round multiplex PCR came next. MiXCR, run by TCRdb on the multiplex PCR reads, gives a single entry per CDR3 protein. The sample lists roughly 1.1 million distinct CDR3 sequences, less than 45% occurring once. The sample comprised peripheral blood or thyroid tissue (not recorded which). The source is an adult man with Graves' hyperthyroidism.

The chain couples TRBV6-2 or TRBV6-3 to TRBJ2-5; possible D gene TRBD2, 5 bases. With 2 bases removed from V and 2 bases from J, the gap between germline ends came to 15 bases. Per germline, CDR1 MNHEY and CDR2 SVGEGT. This CDR3 is built from 16 residues. The CDR3, as DNA: TGTGCCAGCAGTTACCGGACTGAGCGCCTACAAGAGACCCAGTACTTC. Protein sequence: CASSYRTERLQETQYF.

The chain employs TRBV20-1 and TRBJ1-2; D is unresolved. The V gene's germline CDR1 is DFQATT and CDR2 SNEGSKA (reference sequence). The CDR3 is made up of 12 amino acids. Between the trimmed V and J ends, which lost 6 bases and 5 bases, there was a span of 13 bases. The CDR3 DNA is TGCAGTGCCAGCAGTTTCAGATATGGCTACACCTTC. It translates to CSASSFRYGYTF.

This clonotype was observed a handful of times. One junction end disagrees with the germline gene, perhaps due to a read error. V gene TRBV20-1 combines with J gene TRBJ1-1; a possible D gene is TRBD1 (5 bases). This CDR3 region has 11 residues. The V gene's germline CDR1 is DFQATT and CDR2 SNEGSKA (reference sequence). The CDR3 DNA reads as TGCAGTGCTCGAGACAGCCTTGAAGCTTTCTTT. Protein: CSARDSLEAFF.

This clonotype was found many times. In DNA form, the CDR3 reads TGTGCCAGCAATCTGGAGCGGCTAGCGGGAGAAGAGACCCAGTACTTC. Amino acid sequence: CASNLERLAGEETQYF. The rearrangement joins TRBV2 to TRBJ2-5; 10 positions match TRBD2. The CDR3 covers 16 residues. Germline V lookup: CDR1 SNHLY, CDR2 FYNNEI. Trimming cost V 7 bases and J 3 bases; bases outside gene matches: 11.

A few counts support this clonotype. This chain connects TRBV11-2 to TRBJ2-5; 10 nucleotides line up with TRBD2. The CDR3 length is 16 residues. Per germline, CDR1 SGHAT and CDR2 FQNNGV. V shed 5 bases, J shed 4 bases, and the junction held 10 bases outside the gene matches. The CDR3 reads CASSEASGSSSETQYF. The DNA of the CDR3 is TGTGCCAGCAGCGAAGCTAGCGGGAGTTCGTCAGAGACCCAGTACTTC.

This rearrangement joins TRBV29-1 to TRBJ1-1; D remains ambiguous. The germline V gene has CDR1 SQVTM and CDR2 ANQGSEA. The CDR3 sequence is 10 residues long. Trimming left V 7 bases short and J 3 bases short, with 6 bases between. The CDR3 nucleotides read TGCAGCGGCCGGGACACTGAAGCTTTCTTT. Encoded protein: CSGRDTEAFF.

V is TRBV12-3 or TRBV12-4 and J is TRBJ1-5; D might be TRBD1 (5 bases). The V and J ends lost 1 base and 6 bases respectively, with 10 bases between them. The CDR3 sequence is 14 residues long. The CDR3 loop reads CASSLVGEGQPQHF. The CDR3, as DNA: TGTGCCAGCAGTTTAGTAGGGGAGGGTCAGCCCCAGCATTTT.

This clonotype has at least ten counts. V is TRBV19 and J is TRBJ1-5; possibly TRBD1 for D (6 bases). V was shortened by 9 bases and J by 0 bases, with 15 bases between the two germline ends. The CDR3 spans 15 residues. Germline V lookup: CDR1 LNHDA, CDR2 SQIVND (reference sequence). Written as DNA, the CDR3 is TGTGCCAGCGCGGTTCAGGGGATTAGCAATCAGCCCCAGCATTTT. It codes for CASAVQGISNQPQHF.

This clonotype was seen ten or more times. The V gene is TRBV12-3 or TRBV12-4, the J gene TRBJ1-1; no reliable D call. The CDR3 loop spans 14 amino acids. Trimming took 4 bases from V and 1 from J, leaving 10 bases between them. CDR3 nucleotide sequence: TGTGCCAGCAGTTACTACACACAGAACACTGAAGCTTTCTTT. Its protein is CASSYYTQNTEAFF.

A note on this clonotype: A read error may explain this, as a much larger clone is one base away. V is TRBV5-1 and J is TRBJ2-5, with no clear D. This CDR3 contains 13 residues. Per the germline V gene, CDR1 is SGHRS and CDR2 is YFSETQ. The CDR3: CASTRSGQRTQYF. Here the CDR3 DNA reads TGTGCCAGCACCCGTTCCGGGCAGAGGACCCAGTACTTC.

This clonotype was recorded at least ten times. Germline and junction disagree at one end, which may indicate a read error. The chain links TRBV5-1 to TRBJ2-7; no clear D gene. CDR1 is SGHRS and CDR2 is YFSETQ in the germline V gene. There are 11 residues in the CDR3. The CDR3 region has the DNA TGTGCCAGCAGCTTATCTGACGAGCAGTACTTC. It is translated as CASSLSDEQYF.

The rearrangement links TRBV10-3 to TRBJ2-7, with D possibly TRBD2 on 6 matching bases. V lost 6 bases and J 0 bases, leaving 15 bases between the germline ends. The CDR3 is made up of 15 amino acids. Germline-derived CDR1 and CDR2 are ENHRY and SYGVKD. The DNA for the CDR3 is TGTGCCATCAGCCCTAGCGTTGAGTACTCCTACGAGCAGTACTTC. Protein: CAISPSVEYSYEQYF.

This rearrangement joins TRBV11-2 to TRBJ2-7; TRBD1 aligns across 9 bases. The CDR3 length is 14 residues. CDR1 and CDR2 (germline): SGHAT, FQNNGV. Trimming cost V 5 bases and J 9 bases; bases outside gene matches: 11. CDR3: CASSTPGQGAAQYF. CDR3 sequence (DNA): TGTGCCAGCAGCACGCCGGGACAGGGTGCTGCGCAGTACTTC.

This clonotype has a handful of counts. The V call is TRBV7-8, the J call TRBJ2-5; D uncertain. The CDR3 has 14 amino acids. Germline CDR1 SGHVS, CDR2 FQNEAQ. Between the trimmed V and J ends, which lost 5 bases and 4 bases, there was a span of 14 bases. The CDR3: CASSPGPPTETQYF. The CDR3, as DNA: TGTGCCAGCAGCCCGGGCCCGCCGACAGAGACCCAGTACTTC. The full variable domain, its missing parts supplied by reference TRBV7-8 and TRBJ2-5, is GAGVSQSPRYKVAKRGQDVALRCDPISGHVSLFWYQQALGQGPEFLTYFQNEAQLDKSGLPSDRFFAERPEGSVSTLKIQRTQQEDSAVYLCASSPGPPTETQYFGPGTRLLVL.

This clonotype showed up just a few times. The CDR3 spells CASSPGTTQPYEQYF. As DNA, the CDR3 is TGTGCCAGCAGCCCCGGGACTACCCAACCTTACGAGCAGTACTTC. The gene calls are TRBV7-2 and TRBJ2-7; 7 positions agree with TRBD2. The length of the CDR3 is 15 residues. Germline V gives CDR1 SGHTA, CDR2 FQGNSA. The ends lost 5 bases at V and 4 bases at J; junction bases unmatched: 11.

In regard to this clonotype: No conserved phenylalanine or tryptophan ends this CDR3, so it is likely a read error. Because the CDR3's place on the DNA is in doubt, the DNA is left out and the CDR3 is given as listed by TCRdb. V and J are TRBV7-9 and TRBJ2-6. Per germline, CDR1 SEHNR and CDR2 FQNEAQ (reference sequence). The CDR3 extends over 10 residues, inclusive of both ends. CDR3 sequence: CASSLVVKTN.

This chain joins TRBV2 and TRBJ2-7, with 8 positions matching TRBD1. From germline, CDR1 is SNHLY and CDR2 FYNNEI. V dropped 7 bases and J dropped 2; count of bases not matched to a gene: 4. The CDR3 length is 13 residues. CDR3 loop: CASIDRGTYEQYF. DNA for the CDR3: TGTGCCAGCATCGACAGGGGCACCTACGAGCAGTACTTC.

This clonotype has at least ten counts. The chain employs TRBV20-1 and TRBJ2-7; D remains ambiguous. Per the germline V gene, CDR1 is DFQATT and CDR2 is SNEGSKA (reference sequence). The CDR3 extends over 11 amino acids. V lost 7 bases and J lost 2, with 9 bases in between. CDR3 DNA sequence: TGCAGTGGAGAAGGCGCCTACGAGCAGTACTTC. Its translation is CSGEGAYEQYF.

The chain has TRBV4-3 and TRBJ1-3; tentative D call: TRBD1 (6 bases). Germline V CDR1 and CDR2: LGHNA, YSLEER. The CDR3 has 16 residues. V lost 0 bases and J lost 1, with 10 bases in between. CDR3 in amino acids: CASSQDIGGSGNTIYF. As DNA, the CDR3 is TGCGCCAGCAGCCAAGACATAGGGGGATCTGGAAACACCATATATTTT.

This clonotype was seen repeatedly, ten times or more. V usage is TRBV29-1 and J usage is TRBJ2-3; unclear D gene. CDR3 length equals 13 residues. Trimming removed 3 bases at V and 3 bases at J, with 10 bases between. Germline-derived CDR1 and CDR2 are SQVTM and ANQGSEA. The CDR3 DNA reads TGCAGCGTTGATCTGTCGGGTACAGATACGCAGTATTTT. Its protein product is CSVDLSGTDTQYF.

V gene TRBV25-1 combines with J gene TRBJ1-6, with TRBD1 identical over 8 bases. The germline gives CDR1 MGHDK, CDR2 SYGVNS. CDR3 length: 14 residues. The junction had 11 bases not matched to a gene; V was cut back by 8 bases and J by 11 bases. CDR3 region: CASQKTGDVAPLHF. In DNA form, the CDR3 reads TGTGCCAGCCAAAAGACAGGGGACGTCGCACCCCTCCACTTT.

The gene calls are TRBV15 and TRBJ2-5; D possibly corresponds to TRBD2 (6 bases). This CDR3 is built from 11 residues. From germline, CDR1 is LNHNV and CDR2 YYDKDF (reference sequence). V was shortened by 9 bases and J by 10 bases, with 15 bases between the two germline ends. The CDR3: CATALPGLQYF. The CDR3 nucleotides read TGTGCCACTGCGCTACCGGGACTCCAGTACTTC.

The chain couples TRBV25-1 to TRBJ2-1; a possible D gene is TRBD2 (6 bases). Germline values: CDR1 MGHDK, CDR2 SYGVNS. V shed 3 bases and J shed 11 bases, with 23 bases lying between them. The CDR3 runs 16 residues. CDR3 DNA: TGTGCCAGCAGTGAGGGCGGAGCAGGGACTTGGGTTAAGCAGTTCTTC. Its translation: CASSEGGAGTWVKQFF.

The V gene is TRBV15, the J gene TRBJ1-4; D remains ambiguous. The germline V and J ends were trimmed by 3 bases and 4 bases, with 15 bases remaining between them. Germline lookup yields CDR1 LNHNV and CDR2 YYDKDF (reference sequence). The CDR3 totals 16 residues. The CDR3 DNA reads TGTGCCACCAGCAGGTCGAGGGTGGCAGTTAATGAAAAACTGTTTTTT. Its protein product is CATSRSRVAVNEKLFF.

The table lists this clonotype with many counts. This chain uses TRBV7-6 with TRBJ2-2; D may correspond to TRBD1 or TRBD2 (5 bases each). This CDR3 region has 14 residues. Germline lookup yields CDR1 SGHVS and CDR2 FNYEAQ. V lost 7 bases to trimming and J lost 2 bases, with 11 bases between them. DNA of the CDR3: TGTGCCAGCATCCCCGGGGCAAACACCGGGGAGCTGTTTTTT. Encoded protein: CASIPGANTGELFF.

This clonotype was recorded at least ten times. V usage is TRBV12-5 and J usage is TRBJ2-7; D is uncertain. This CDR3 region has 12 residues. The ends were cut back, 1 base at V and 10 bases at J, with 11 bases in the middle. CDR1 and CDR2 from the germline V gene are LGHNT and FRNRAP. The chain's CDR3 is CASGLGVWPQYF. The CDR3 DNA is TGTGCTAGTGGTTTGGGGGTTTGGCCACAGTACTTC. The full variable domain, in which reference TRBV12-5 and TRBJ2-7 provide the parts outside the CDR3, is DARVTQTPRHKVTEMGQEVTMRCQPILGHNTVFWYRQTMMQGLELLAYFRNRAPLDDSGMPKDRFSAEMPDATLATLKIQPSEPRDSAVYFCASGLGVWPQYFGPGTRLTVT.